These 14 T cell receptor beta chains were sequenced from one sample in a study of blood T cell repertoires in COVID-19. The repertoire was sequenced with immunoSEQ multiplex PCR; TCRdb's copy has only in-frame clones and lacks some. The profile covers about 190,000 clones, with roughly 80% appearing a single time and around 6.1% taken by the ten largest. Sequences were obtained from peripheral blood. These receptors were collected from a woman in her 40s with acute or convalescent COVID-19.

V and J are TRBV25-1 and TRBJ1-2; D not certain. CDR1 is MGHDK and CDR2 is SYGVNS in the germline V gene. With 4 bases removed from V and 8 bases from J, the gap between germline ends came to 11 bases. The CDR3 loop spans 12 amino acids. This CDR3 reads CASSGWVGGYTF. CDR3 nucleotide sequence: TGTGCCAGCAGTGGGTGGGTCGGGGGCTACACCTTC.

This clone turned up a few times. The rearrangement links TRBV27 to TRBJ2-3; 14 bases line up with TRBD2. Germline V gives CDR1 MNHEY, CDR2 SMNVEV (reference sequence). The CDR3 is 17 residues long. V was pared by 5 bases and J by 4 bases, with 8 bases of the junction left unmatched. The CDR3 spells CASSLTGTSGRSDTQYF. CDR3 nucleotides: TGTGCCAGCAGTCTAACCGGGACTAGCGGGAGATCAGATACGCAGTATTTT.

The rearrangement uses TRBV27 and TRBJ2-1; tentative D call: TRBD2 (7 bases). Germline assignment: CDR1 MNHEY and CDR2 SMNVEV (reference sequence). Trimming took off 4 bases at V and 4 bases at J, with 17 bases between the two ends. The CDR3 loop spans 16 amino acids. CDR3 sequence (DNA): TGTGCCAGCAGTTGGGGAGGGGGAGGAGGGTACAATGAGCAGTTCTTC. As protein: CASSWGGGGGYNEQFF.

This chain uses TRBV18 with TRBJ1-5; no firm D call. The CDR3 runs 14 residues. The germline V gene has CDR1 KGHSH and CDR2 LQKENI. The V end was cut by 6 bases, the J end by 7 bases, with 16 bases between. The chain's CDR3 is CASSSEMSRQPQHF. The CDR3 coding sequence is TGTGCCAGCTCCTCTGAAATGTCCAGGCAGCCCCAGCATTTT. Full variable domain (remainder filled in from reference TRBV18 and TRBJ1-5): NAGVMQNPRHLVRRRGQEARLRCSPMKGHSHVYWYRQLPEEGLKFMVYLQKENIIDESGMPKERFSAEFPKEGPSILRIQQVVRGDSAAYFCASSSEMSRQPQHFGDGTRLSIL.

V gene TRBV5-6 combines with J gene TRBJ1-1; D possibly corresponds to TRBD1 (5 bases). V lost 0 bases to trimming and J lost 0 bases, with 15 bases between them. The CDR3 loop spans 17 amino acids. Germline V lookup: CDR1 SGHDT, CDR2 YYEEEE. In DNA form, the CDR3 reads TGTGCCAGCAGCTTGGGGGGAGGGGCCCCCGTGAACACTGAAGCTTTCTTT. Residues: CASSLGGGAPVNTEAFF.

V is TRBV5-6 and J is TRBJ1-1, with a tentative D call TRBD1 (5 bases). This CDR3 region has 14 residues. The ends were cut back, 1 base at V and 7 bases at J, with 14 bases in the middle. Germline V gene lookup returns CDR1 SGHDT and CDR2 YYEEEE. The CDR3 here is CASSLSLQVGEAFF. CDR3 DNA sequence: TGTGCCAGCAGCTTGAGTTTACAGGTCGGTGAAGCTTTCTTT.

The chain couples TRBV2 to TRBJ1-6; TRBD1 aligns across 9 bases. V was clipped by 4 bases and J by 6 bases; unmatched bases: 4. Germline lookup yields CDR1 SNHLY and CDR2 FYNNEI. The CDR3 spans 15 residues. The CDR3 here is CASSGLGQGNSPLHF. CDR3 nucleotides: TGTGCCAGCAGTGGCCTGGGACAGGGTAATTCACCCCTCCACTTT.

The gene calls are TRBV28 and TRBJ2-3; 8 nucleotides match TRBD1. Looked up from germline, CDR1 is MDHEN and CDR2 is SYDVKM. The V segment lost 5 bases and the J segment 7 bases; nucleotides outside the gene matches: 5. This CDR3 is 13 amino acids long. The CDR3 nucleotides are TGTGCCAGCAGTGCAGGGGGCGCGTATACGCAGTATTTT. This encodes CASSAGGAYTQYF.

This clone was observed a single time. CDR3 region: CASSRGRDPETQYF. CDR3 nucleotide sequence: TGTGCCAGCAGCCGAGGGCGGGATCCAGAGACCCAGTACTTC. This chain joins TRBV27 and TRBJ2-5; D may be TRBD2 (6 bases). V lost 6 bases to trimming and J lost 4 bases, with 15 bases between them. Germline V gene lookup returns CDR1 MNHEY and CDR2 SMNVEV (reference sequence). This CDR3 is 14 amino acids long.

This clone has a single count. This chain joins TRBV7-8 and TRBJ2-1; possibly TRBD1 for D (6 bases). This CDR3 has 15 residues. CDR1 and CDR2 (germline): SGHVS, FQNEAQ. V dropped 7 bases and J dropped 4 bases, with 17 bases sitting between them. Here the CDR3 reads CASTSSGTPYNEQFF. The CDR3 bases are TGTGCCAGCACATCCTCCGGGACACCATACAATGAGCAGTTCTTC.

The CDR3 protein is CASSLFARVLGSGNQPQHF. Written as DNA, the CDR3 is TGTGCCAGCAGTTTATTCGCCCGGGTCCTTGGGTCGGGCAATCAGCCCCAGCATTTT. This rearrangement joins TRBV28 to TRBJ1-5; unclear D gene. Germline V CDR1 and CDR2: MDHEN, SYDVKM. This CDR3 is built from 19 residues. Trimming shortened V by 1 base and J by 2 bases, and 21 bases separated the two germline ends.

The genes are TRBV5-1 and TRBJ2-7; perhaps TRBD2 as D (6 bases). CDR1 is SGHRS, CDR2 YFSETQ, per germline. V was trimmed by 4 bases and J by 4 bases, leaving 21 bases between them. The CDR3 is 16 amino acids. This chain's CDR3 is CASSTSGTPGVYEQYF. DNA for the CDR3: TGCGCCAGCAGCACCTCCGGGACTCCGGGCGTTTACGAGCAGTACTTC. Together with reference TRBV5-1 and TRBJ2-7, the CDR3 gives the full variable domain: KAGVTQTPRYLIKTRGQQVTLSCSPISGHRSVSWYQQTPGQGLQFLFEYFSETQRNKGNFPGRFSGRQFSNSRSEMNVSTLELGDSALYLCASSTSGTPGVYEQYFGPGTRLTVT.

The CDR3 DNA is TGTGCCAGCTGCCGGGACAGGGGTTTTTCACCCCTCCACTTT. Translating it yields CASCRDRGFSPLHF. This sequence joins TRBV6-5 and TRBJ1-6; 10 bases fit TRBD1. Germline V lookup: CDR1 MNHEY, CDR2 SVGAGI. V lost 8 bases to trimming and J lost 9 bases; unmatched junction nucleotides: 7. This CDR3 comprises 14 residues.

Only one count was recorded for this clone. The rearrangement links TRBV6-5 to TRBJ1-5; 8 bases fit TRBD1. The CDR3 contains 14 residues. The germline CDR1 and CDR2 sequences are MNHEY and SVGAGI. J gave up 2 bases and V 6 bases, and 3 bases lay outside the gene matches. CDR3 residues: CASSDRGGNQPQHF. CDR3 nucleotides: TGTGCCAGCAGCGACAGGGGTGGCAATCAGCCCCAGCATTTT.